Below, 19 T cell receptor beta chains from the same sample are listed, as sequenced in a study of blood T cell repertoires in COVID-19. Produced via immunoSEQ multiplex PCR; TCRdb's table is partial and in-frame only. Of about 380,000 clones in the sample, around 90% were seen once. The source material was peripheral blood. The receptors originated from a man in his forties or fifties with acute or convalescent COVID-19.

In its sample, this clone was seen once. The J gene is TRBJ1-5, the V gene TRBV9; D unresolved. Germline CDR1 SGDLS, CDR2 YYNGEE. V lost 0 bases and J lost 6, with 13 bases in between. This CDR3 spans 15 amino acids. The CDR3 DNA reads TGTGCCAGCAGCGTAGGTATCGGTGGTTTTCAGCCCCAGCATTTT. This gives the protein CASSVGIGGFQPQHF.

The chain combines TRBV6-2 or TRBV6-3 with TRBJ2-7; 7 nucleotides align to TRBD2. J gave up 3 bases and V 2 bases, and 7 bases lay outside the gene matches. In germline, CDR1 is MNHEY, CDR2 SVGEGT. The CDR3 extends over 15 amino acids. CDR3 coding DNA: TGTGCCAGCAGTTACACGATGGCGGGAGACTACGAGCAGTACTTC. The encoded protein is CASSYTMAGDYEQYF.

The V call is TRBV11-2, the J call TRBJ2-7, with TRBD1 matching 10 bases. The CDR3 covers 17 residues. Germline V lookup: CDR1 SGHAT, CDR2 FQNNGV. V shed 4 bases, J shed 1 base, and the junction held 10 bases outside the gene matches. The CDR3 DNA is TGTGCCAGCAGCTCCAACTACGGGACAGGGGTTTCCTACGAGCAGTACTTC. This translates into CASSSNYGTGVSYEQYF.

CDR3 bases: TGTGCCAGCGCCTCGCCGGGACTAGCGGGAGCGGCAGATACGCAGTATTTT. This codes for CASASPGLAGAADTQYF. This chain uses TRBV27 with TRBJ2-3; 14 bases line up with TRBD2. CDR3 length: 17 amino acids. Trimming removed 8 bases from V and 4 bases from J; junction bases left unmatched: 11. CDR1 is MNHEY and CDR2 is SMNVEV in the germline V gene (reference sequence).

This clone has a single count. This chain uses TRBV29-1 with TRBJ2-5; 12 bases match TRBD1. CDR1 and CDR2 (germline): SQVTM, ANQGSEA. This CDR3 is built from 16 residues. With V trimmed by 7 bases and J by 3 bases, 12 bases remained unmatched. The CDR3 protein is CSASGTGGFREETQYF. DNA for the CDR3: TGCAGCGCCTCCGGGACAGGGGGCTTCAGGGAAGAGACCCAGTACTTC.

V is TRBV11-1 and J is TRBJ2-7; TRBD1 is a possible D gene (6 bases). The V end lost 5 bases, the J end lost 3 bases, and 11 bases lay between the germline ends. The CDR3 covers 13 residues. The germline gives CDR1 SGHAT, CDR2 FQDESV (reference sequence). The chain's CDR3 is CASSPKGHYEQYF. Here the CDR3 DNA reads TGTGCCAGCAGCCCCAAGGGACACTACGAGCAGTACTTC.

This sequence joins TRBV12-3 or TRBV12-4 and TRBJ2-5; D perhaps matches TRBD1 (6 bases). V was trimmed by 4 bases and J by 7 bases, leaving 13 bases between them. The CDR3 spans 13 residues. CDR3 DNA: TGTGCCAGCAGTTCCCTACAGGGCGTGACCCAGTACTTC. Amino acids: CASSSLQGVTQYF.

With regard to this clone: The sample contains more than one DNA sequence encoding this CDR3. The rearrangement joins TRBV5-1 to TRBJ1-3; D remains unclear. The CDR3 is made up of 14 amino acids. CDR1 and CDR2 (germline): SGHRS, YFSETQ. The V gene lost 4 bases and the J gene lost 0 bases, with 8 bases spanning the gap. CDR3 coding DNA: TGCGCCAGCAGCCTGGGTAGCTCTGGAAACACCATATATTTT. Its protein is CASSLGSSGNTIYF. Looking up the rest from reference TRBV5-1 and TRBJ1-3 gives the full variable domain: KAGVTQTPRYLIKTRGQQVTLSCSPISGHRSVSWYQQTPGQGLQFLFEYFSETQRNKGNFPGRFSGRQFSNSRSEMNVSTLELGDSALYLCASSLGSSGNTIYFGEGSWLTVV.

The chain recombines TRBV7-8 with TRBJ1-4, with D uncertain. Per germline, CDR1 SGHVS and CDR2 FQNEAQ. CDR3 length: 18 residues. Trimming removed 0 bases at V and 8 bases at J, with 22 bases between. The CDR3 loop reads CASSLARGLPGIREKLFF. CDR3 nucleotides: TGTGCCAGCAGCTTAGCGCGGGGTTTGCCGGGGATTAGAGAAAAACTGTTTTTT.

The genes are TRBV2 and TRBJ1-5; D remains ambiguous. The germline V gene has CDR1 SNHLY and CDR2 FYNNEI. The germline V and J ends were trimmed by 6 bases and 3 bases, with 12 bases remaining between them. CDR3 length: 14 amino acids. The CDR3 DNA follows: TGTGCCAGCAGGGCGCGGTACCTCAATCAGCCCCAGCATTTT. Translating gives CASRARYLNQPQHF.

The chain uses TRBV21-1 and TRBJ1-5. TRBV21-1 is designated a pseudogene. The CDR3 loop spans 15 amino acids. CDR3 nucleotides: TGTGCCAGCAGCAAATTGCGGAGGGGAAACCAGCCCCAGCATTTT. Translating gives CASSKLRRGNQPQHF.

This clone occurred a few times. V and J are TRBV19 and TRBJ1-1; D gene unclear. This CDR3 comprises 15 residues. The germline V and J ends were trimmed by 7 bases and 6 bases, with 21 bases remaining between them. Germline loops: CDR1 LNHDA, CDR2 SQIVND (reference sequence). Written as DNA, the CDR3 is TGTGCCAGTACCCTAGGACGGGGAGGAATTTCTGAAGCTTTCTTT. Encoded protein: CASTLGRGGISEAFF.

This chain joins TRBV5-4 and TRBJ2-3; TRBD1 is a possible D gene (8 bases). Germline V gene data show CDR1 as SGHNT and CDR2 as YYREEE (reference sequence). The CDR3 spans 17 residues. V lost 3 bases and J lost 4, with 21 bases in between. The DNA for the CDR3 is TGTGCCAGCAGCTGGGACCCAGGACAGGGAGGGGCAGATACGCAGTATTTT. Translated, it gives CASSWDPGQGGADTQYF.

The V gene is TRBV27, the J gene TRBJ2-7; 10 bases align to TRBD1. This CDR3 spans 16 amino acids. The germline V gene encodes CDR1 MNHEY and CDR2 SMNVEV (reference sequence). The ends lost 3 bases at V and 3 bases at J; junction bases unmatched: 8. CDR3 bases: TGTGCCAGCAGTTTCCTTGGACAGGGGGGACTCTACGAGCAGTACTTC. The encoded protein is CASSFLGQGGLYEQYF.

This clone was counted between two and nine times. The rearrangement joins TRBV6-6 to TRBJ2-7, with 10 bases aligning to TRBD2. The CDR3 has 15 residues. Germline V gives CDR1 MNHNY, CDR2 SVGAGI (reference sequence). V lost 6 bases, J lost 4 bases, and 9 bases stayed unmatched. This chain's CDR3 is CASSPGSSGSYEQYF. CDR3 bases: TGTGCCAGCAGCCCGGGCTCTAGCGGGAGTTACGAGCAGTACTTC.

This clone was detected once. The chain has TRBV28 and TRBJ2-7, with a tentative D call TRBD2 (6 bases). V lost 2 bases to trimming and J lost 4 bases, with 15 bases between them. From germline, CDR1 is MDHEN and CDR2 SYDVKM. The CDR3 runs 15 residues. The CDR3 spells CASSLVGGLSYEQYF. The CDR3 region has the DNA TGTGCCAGCAGTTTAGTGGGAGGCCTTTCATACGAGCAGTACTTC. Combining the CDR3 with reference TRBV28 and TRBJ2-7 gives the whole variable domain DVKVTQSSRYLVKRTGEKVFLECVQDMDHENMFWYRQDPGLGLRLIYFSYDVKMKEKGDIPEGYSVSREKKERFSLILESASTNQTSMYLCASSLVGGLSYEQYFGPGTRLTVT.

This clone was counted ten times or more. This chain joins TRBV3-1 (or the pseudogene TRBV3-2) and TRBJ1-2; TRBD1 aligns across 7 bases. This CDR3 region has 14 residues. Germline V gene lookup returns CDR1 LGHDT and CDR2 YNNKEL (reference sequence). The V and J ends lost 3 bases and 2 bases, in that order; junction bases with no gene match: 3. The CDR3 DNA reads TGTGCCAGCAGCCAGACGGACAGGAACTATGGCTACACCTTC. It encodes CASSQTDRNYGYTF.

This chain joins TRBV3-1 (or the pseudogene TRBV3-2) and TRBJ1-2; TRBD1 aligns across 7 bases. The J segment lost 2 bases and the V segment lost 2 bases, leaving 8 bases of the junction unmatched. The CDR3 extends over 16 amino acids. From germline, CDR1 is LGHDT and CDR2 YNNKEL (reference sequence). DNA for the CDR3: TGTGCCAGCAGCCAACCCTTGACAGGGCGGAACTATGGCTACACCTTC. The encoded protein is CASSQPLTGRNYGYTF.

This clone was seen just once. The CDR3: CASSQVKGAGTEAFF. CDR3 DNA: TGTGCCAGCAGCCAAGTAAAGGGGGCAGGCACTGAAGCTTTCTTT. V and J are TRBV4-2 and TRBJ1-1; 7 bases are shared with TRBD1. V dropped 1 base and J dropped 4; count of bases not matched to a gene: 6. Germline-derived CDR1 and CDR2 are LGHNA and YNFKEQ. The CDR3 sequence is 15 residues long.